This T cell receptor (beta chain) derives from a study of T-cell memory formation after mild COVID-19. Study summary: Most TCR clusters belonged to a single donor.

Germline-derived CDR1 and CDR2 are DFQATT and SNEGSKA (reference sequence). Trimming cost V 3 bases and J 1 base, with 12 bases left between them. This CDR3 comprises 14 residues. After 5'RACE with constant-segment primers, TCR alpha and TCR beta cDNA libraries carrying sample barcodes and UMIs were obtained. Using its own MiXCR run on the 5' RACE reads, TCRdb lists one record per CDR3 protein. The sample carries about 300,000 distinct CDR3 sequences, approximately 19% recorded once. In the case of this clonotype: What it recognizes is unknown.

Findings and limits, study-wide: Second-wave clones peaking on day 37 lacked confirmed SARS-CoV-2 specificity.

The origin of this receptor is a man between 18 and 35 years old who had mild COVID-19 (a few samples of this study predate the infection). Cell type and time point are not known. Specimen: PBMCs or a T cell subset sorted from them (not recorded which). The chain carries TRBV20-1 and TRBJ1-1; D unclear. CDR3 DNA: TGCAGTGCTAGTCAGTCGGGGAGGAACACTGAAGCTTTCTTT. Protein sequence: CSASQSGRNTEAFF.